A selection of T cell receptor beta chains follows, all from one sample in a study of vaccination and CD4 T cells after COVID-19. Antigens for these TCRs are unknown. TCRdb used MiXCR to reprocess the PCR reads, holding one entry per CDR3 protein. The table shows roughly 7,300 distinct CDR3 sequences, with 60% to 70% occurring only once. The sequenced material came from CD4+ T cells from blood, cultured in vitro. The receptors here all came from a human donor who had recovered from COVID-19. Each CDR3 is given with its conserved first and last residue. Fields, in order: CDR3 DNA, CDR3 protein, CDR3 length, J gene, D gene, clone size, V gene. D genes are given only for firm matches. Clone size is not always given. Where it is, it says once, few, many or a class for expanded clones.

cdr3_nt: TGCAGTGCCCCAGACTCGGGAGGGCCGGGCGGGGAGCTGTTTTTT
cdr3_aa: CSAPDSGGPGGELFF
cdr3_length: 15
j_call: TRBJ2-2
d_call: TRBD2
clone_size: NA
v_call: TRBV20-1

cdr3_nt: TGTGCCAGCAGCCAACCAGGGCGTGGAAACACCATATATTTT
cdr3_aa: CASSQPGRGNTIYF
cdr3_length: 14
j_call: TRBJ1-3
d_call: NA
clone_size: NA
v_call: TRBV4-2

cdr3_nt: TGTGCCAGCAGCTTTGCAGGGGGCGATCAGCCCCAGCATTTT
cdr3_aa: CASSFAGGDQPQHF
cdr3_length: 14
j_call: TRBJ1-5
d_call: TRBD1
clone_size: few
v_call: TRBV7-6

cdr3_nt: TGTGCCAGCAGAGGAGCCCCAGGGGGGACCGGGGAGCTGTTTTTT
cdr3_aa: CASRGAPGGTGELFF
cdr3_length: 15
j_call: TRBJ2-2
d_call: NA
clone_size: NA
v_call: TRBV2

cdr3_nt: TGTGCCAGCAGCTTAGGTCGCGACCTTGGGCCCCAGCATTTT
cdr3_aa: CASSLGRDLGPQHF
cdr3_length: 14
j_call: TRBJ1-5
d_call: NA
clone_size: NA
v_call: TRBV7-2

cdr3_nt: TGTGCCAGCCCACCTGGCACAGGGAGGTTTGGCTGGCAAGAAGCTTTCTTT
cdr3_aa: CASPPGTGRFGWQEAFF
cdr3_length: 17
j_call: TRBJ1-1
d_call: NA
clone_size: few
v_call: TRBV27

cdr3_nt: TGTGCCATCAAGGACAGGGCAGATCAGCCCCAGCATTTT
cdr3_aa: CAIKDRADQPQHF
cdr3_length: 13
j_call: TRBJ1-5
d_call: TRBD1
clone_size: few
v_call: TRBV10-3

cdr3_nt: TGCGCCAGCAGCCAAGATCAGTTTATAGGACTAGCGGGAGCTGGGGCCAACGTCCTGACTTTC
cdr3_aa: CASSQDQFIGLAGAGANVLTF
cdr3_length: 21
j_call: TRBJ2-6
d_call: TRBD2
clone_size: once
v_call: TRBV4-1

cdr3_nt: TGTGCCAGTAGTATCCGGACAGGTTATCAGCCCCAGCATTTT
cdr3_aa: CASSIRTGYQPQHF
cdr3_length: 14
j_call: TRBJ1-5
d_call: TRBD1
clone_size: NA
v_call: TRBV19

cdr3_nt: TGTGCCAGCAGCCCGGGGACAGGGAGCTATGGCTACACCTTC
cdr3_aa: CASSPGTGSYGYTF
cdr3_length: 14
j_call: TRBJ1-2
d_call: TRBD1
clone_size: NA
v_call: TRBV7-2

cdr3_nt: TGTGCCAGCAGCGCCGGACAGGGGCATGGCTACACCTTC
cdr3_aa: CASSAGQGHGYTF
cdr3_length: 13
j_call: TRBJ1-2
d_call: TRBD1
clone_size: NA
v_call: TRBV7-9

cdr3_nt: TGTGCCAGCAGCGGATCACCCTCTAACTATGGCTACACCTTC
cdr3_aa: CASSGSPSNYGYTF
cdr3_length: 14
j_call: TRBJ1-2
d_call: NA
clone_size: NA
v_call: TRBV7-9

cdr3_nt: TGTGCCAGCAGTTACCGGCAGAATCAGCCCCAGCATTTT
cdr3_aa: CASSYRQNQPQHF
cdr3_length: 13
j_call: TRBJ1-5
d_call: NA
clone_size: NA
v_call: TRBV12-3/TRBV12-4

cdr3_nt: TGTGCCAGCAGCCAAGGATCGAGCGGGAGCTACGAGCAGTACTTC
cdr3_aa: CASSQGSSGSYEQYF
cdr3_length: 15
j_call: TRBJ2-7
d_call: TRBD2
clone_size: NA
v_call: TRBV4-2

cdr3_nt: TGTGCCAGCAGTTACGAGCTAGCGGGCCACACGAAGAATGAGCAGTTCTTC
cdr3_aa: CASSYELAGHTKNEQFF
cdr3_length: 17
j_call: TRBJ2-1
d_call: TRBD2
clone_size: NA
v_call: TRBV6-5

cdr3_nt: TGTGCCACCAGCACTCGGGACAGGGAGAGGGTAGTACAGCCCCAGCATTTT
cdr3_aa: CATSTRDRERVVQPQHF
cdr3_length: 17
j_call: TRBJ1-5
d_call: TRBD1
clone_size: NA
v_call: TRBV15

cdr3_nt: TGTGCCAGCAGCTTAGAGCACGGGACACTTGAAGCTTTCTTT
cdr3_aa: CASSLEHGTLEAFF
cdr3_length: 14
j_call: TRBJ1-1
d_call: NA
clone_size: NA
v_call: TRBV7-9

cdr3_nt: TGCAGTGCTAGAGAGAGGAGCTCCTATAATTCACCCCTCCACTTT
cdr3_aa: CSARERSSYNSPLHF
cdr3_length: 15
j_call: TRBJ1-6
d_call: NA
clone_size: medium-sized
v_call: TRBV20-1

cdr3_nt: TGTGCCAGCAGCGTAGCTGGCCATGCGACAGGGCTCTATGGCTACACCTTC
cdr3_aa: CASSVAGHATGLYGYTF
cdr3_length: 17
j_call: TRBJ1-2
d_call: TRBD1
clone_size: NA
v_call: TRBV9

cdr3_nt: TGTGCCACCAGCAGCACCAGGTGGGGACACCAGTCGGTTGAAGCTTTCTTT
cdr3_aa: CATSSTRWGHQSVEAFF
cdr3_length: 17
j_call: TRBJ1-1
d_call: NA
clone_size: few
v_call: TRBV15

cdr3_nt: TGCAGCGTTGGGGGACCCAGCAAGGGGGGCTATGGCTACACCTTC
cdr3_aa: CSVGGPSKGGYGYTF
cdr3_length: 15
j_call: TRBJ1-2
d_call: NA
clone_size: few
v_call: TRBV29-1

cdr3_nt: TGTGCCATCAGTGACAGTAGTCAGCCCCAGCATTTT
cdr3_aa: CAISDSSQPQHF
cdr3_length: 12
j_call: TRBJ1-5
d_call: NA
clone_size: few
v_call: TRBV10-3

cdr3_nt: TGTGCCAGCAGTGAAGGAAACACCGGGGAGCTGTTTTTT
cdr3_aa: CASSEGNTGELFF
cdr3_length: 13
j_call: TRBJ2-2
d_call: NA
clone_size: few
v_call: TRBV6-1

cdr3_nt: TGTGCCAGCAGTTACTGGGAGGGGGGAGAGACCCAGTACTTC
cdr3_aa: CASSYWEGGETQYF
cdr3_length: 14
j_call: TRBJ2-5
d_call: NA
clone_size: NA
v_call: TRBV6-5

cdr3_nt: TGTGCCAGCAGCTCCGACAGGAACTATGGCTACACCTTC
cdr3_aa: CASSSDRNYGYTF
cdr3_length: 13
j_call: TRBJ1-2
d_call: NA
clone_size: NA
v_call: TRBV11-2

cdr3_nt: TGTGCCAGCAGCTCCCTTCGGGGCGCCGAGACCCAGTACTTC
cdr3_aa: CASSSLRGAETQYF
cdr3_length: 14
j_call: TRBJ2-5
d_call: NA
clone_size: NA
v_call: TRBV7-8

cdr3_nt: TGTGCCAGCAGTTACTTAGGCCGCCCTCGGGGCGAGCAGTACTTC
cdr3_aa: CASSYLGRPRGEQYF
cdr3_length: 15
j_call: TRBJ2-7
d_call: NA
clone_size: few
v_call: TRBV6-5

cdr3_nt: TGTGCCACCAGTGATGGGACAGGGTTAGGCTACACCTTC
cdr3_aa: CATSDGTGLGYTF
cdr3_length: 13
j_call: TRBJ1-2
d_call: TRBD1
clone_size: few
v_call: TRBV24-1

cdr3_nt: TGTGCCAGTAGCGAGACTACAACCTACGAGCAGTACTTC
cdr3_aa: CASSETTTYEQYF
cdr3_length: 13
j_call: TRBJ2-7
d_call: NA
clone_size: once
v_call: TRBV19

cdr3_nt: TGTGCCAGCAGCTTAACACAGGGGGCGCGGTATGGCTACACCTTC
cdr3_aa: CASSLTQGARYGYTF
cdr3_length: 15
j_call: TRBJ1-2
d_call: TRBD1
clone_size: NA
v_call: TRBV11-3

cdr3_nt: TGCAGTGCCGGACTGGGGACAGGATCCACAGATACGCAGTATTTT
cdr3_aa: CSAGLGTGSTDTQYF
cdr3_length: 15
j_call: TRBJ2-3
d_call: TRBD1
clone_size: once
v_call: TRBV20-1

cdr3_nt: TGTGCCAGCAGCTTAGCTCAGCGAGATACGCAGTATTTT
cdr3_aa: CASSLAQRDTQYF
cdr3_length: 13
j_call: TRBJ2-3
d_call: NA
clone_size: NA
v_call: TRBV7-2

cdr3_nt: TGTGCCAGCAGTTTAGCGGGAGAGGGTGAAGAGACCCAGTACTTC
cdr3_aa: CASSLAGEGEETQYF
cdr3_length: 15
j_call: TRBJ2-5
d_call: TRBD2
clone_size: NA
v_call: TRBV6-2/TRBV6-3

cdr3_nt: TGTGCCAGCAGCGGCCCGAACACTGAAGCTTTCTTT
cdr3_aa: CASSGPNTEAFF
cdr3_length: 12
j_call: TRBJ1-1
d_call: NA
clone_size: NA
v_call: TRBV11-1

cdr3_nt: TGTGCCACCAGCAGAGTCGAGACGCCGGATGGCTACACCTTC
cdr3_aa: CATSRVETPDGYTF
cdr3_length: 14
j_call: TRBJ1-2
d_call: NA
clone_size: NA
v_call: TRBV15

cdr3_nt: TGTGCCAGCAGCTGGTCGGGACAGGTATTCGTGAACACTGAAGCTTTCTTT
cdr3_aa: CASSWSGQVFVNTEAFF
cdr3_length: 17
j_call: TRBJ1-1
d_call: TRBD1
clone_size: once
v_call: TRBV11-2

cdr3_nt: TGTGCCAGCATCCCTGTGGGCGGCGAGACCCAGTACTTC
cdr3_aa: CASIPVGGETQYF
cdr3_length: 13
j_call: TRBJ2-5
d_call: NA
clone_size: few
v_call: TRBV7-9

cdr3_nt: TGTGCCAGCAGTTTTACAGGCTTGAATTCACCCCTCCACTTT
cdr3_aa: CASSFTGLNSPLHF
cdr3_length: 14
j_call: TRBJ1-6
d_call: NA
clone_size: medium-sized
v_call: TRBV12-3/TRBV12-4

cdr3_nt: TGCAGTGCTAGAGATCAAAGGGGAATCACTGGCTACACCTTC
cdr3_aa: CSARDQRGITGYTF
cdr3_length: 14
j_call: TRBJ1-2
d_call: NA
clone_size: NA
v_call: TRBV20-1

cdr3_nt: TGCAGTGCTATTAACCGGAGGGGCAATCAGCCCCAGCATTTT
cdr3_aa: CSAINRRGNQPQHF
cdr3_length: 14
j_call: TRBJ1-5
d_call: NA
clone_size: NA
v_call: TRBV20-1

cdr3_nt: TGCAGTGCTAGACAACAGGGGGCCGGGGAGCTGTTTTTT
cdr3_aa: CSARQQGAGELFF
cdr3_length: 13
j_call: TRBJ2-2
d_call: TRBD1
clone_size: NA
v_call: TRBV20-1

cdr3_nt: TGCAGTGCTAGAAGGGACCTTGGATGGGCCACTGAAGCTTTCTTT
cdr3_aa: CSARRDLGWATEAFF
cdr3_length: 15
j_call: TRBJ1-1
d_call: NA
clone_size: NA
v_call: TRBV20-1

cdr3_nt: TGCAGTGCTGCTAGCGGGAGGGGGGGGGCGGAGGAGCAGTTCTTC
cdr3_aa: CSAASGRGGAEEQFF
cdr3_length: 15
j_call: TRBJ2-1
d_call: TRBD2
clone_size: NA
v_call: TRBV20-1

cdr3_nt: TGCAGTGCTAGTCTGATGTCAGAGTCTCTGACAGATACGCAGTATTTT
cdr3_aa: CSASLMSESLTDTQYF
cdr3_length: 16
j_call: TRBJ2-3
d_call: NA
clone_size: NA
v_call: TRBV20-1

cdr3_nt: TGTGCCAGCAGCTTAGGAGGTCCGGATACGCAGTATTTT
cdr3_aa: CASSLGGPDTQYF
cdr3_length: 13
j_call: TRBJ2-3
d_call: NA
clone_size: few
v_call: TRBV7-9

cdr3_nt: TGCGCCAGCCGCCGGGACAGGGACCCAGATACGCAGTATTTT
cdr3_aa: CASRRDRDPDTQYF
cdr3_length: 14
j_call: TRBJ2-3
d_call: TRBD1
clone_size: NA
v_call: TRBV23-1

cdr3_nt: TGTGCCAGCAGTGGAACTAGCGAGGGCGATACGCAGTATTTT
cdr3_aa: CASSGTSEGDTQYF
cdr3_length: 14
j_call: TRBJ2-3
d_call: TRBD2
clone_size: NA
v_call: TRBV6-1

cdr3_nt: TGTGCCAGCAGTACTAACAGGGGCAATGAGCAGTTCTTC
cdr3_aa: CASSTNRGNEQFF
cdr3_length: 13
j_call: TRBJ2-1
d_call: TRBD1
clone_size: NA
v_call: TRBV7-2

cdr3_nt: TGCAGTGCTTGGACAGGATTCGACACCGGGGAGCTGTTTTTT
cdr3_aa: CSAWTGFDTGELFF
cdr3_length: 14
j_call: TRBJ2-2
d_call: TRBD1
clone_size: few
v_call: TRBV20-1

cdr3_nt: TGTGCCATCAGTGAGTCTAGCGCGGTCTATGGCTACACCTTC
cdr3_aa: CAISESSAVYGYTF
cdr3_length: 14
j_call: TRBJ1-2
d_call: NA
clone_size: NA
v_call: TRBV10-3

cdr3_nt: TGTGCCAGCAGTGAACAGGGCTACGAGCAGTACTTC
cdr3_aa: CASSEQGYEQYF
cdr3_length: 12
j_call: TRBJ2-7
d_call: NA
clone_size: NA
v_call: TRBV2

cdr3_nt: TGTGCCAGCAGCTTCGGGACAGGGAACTATGGCTACACCTTC
cdr3_aa: CASSFGTGNYGYTF
cdr3_length: 14
j_call: TRBJ1-2
d_call: TRBD1
clone_size: NA
v_call: TRBV7-2

cdr3_nt: TGTGCCAGCTGGGCTACTCCCTACGAGCAGTACTTC
cdr3_aa: CASWATPYEQYF
cdr3_length: 12
j_call: TRBJ2-7
d_call: NA
clone_size: NA
v_call: TRBV27

cdr3_nt: TGTGCCAGTAGTATTACACGCGGCGCCGAGCAGTTCTTC
cdr3_aa: CASSITRGAEQFF
cdr3_length: 13
j_call: TRBJ2-1
d_call: NA
clone_size: NA
v_call: TRBV19